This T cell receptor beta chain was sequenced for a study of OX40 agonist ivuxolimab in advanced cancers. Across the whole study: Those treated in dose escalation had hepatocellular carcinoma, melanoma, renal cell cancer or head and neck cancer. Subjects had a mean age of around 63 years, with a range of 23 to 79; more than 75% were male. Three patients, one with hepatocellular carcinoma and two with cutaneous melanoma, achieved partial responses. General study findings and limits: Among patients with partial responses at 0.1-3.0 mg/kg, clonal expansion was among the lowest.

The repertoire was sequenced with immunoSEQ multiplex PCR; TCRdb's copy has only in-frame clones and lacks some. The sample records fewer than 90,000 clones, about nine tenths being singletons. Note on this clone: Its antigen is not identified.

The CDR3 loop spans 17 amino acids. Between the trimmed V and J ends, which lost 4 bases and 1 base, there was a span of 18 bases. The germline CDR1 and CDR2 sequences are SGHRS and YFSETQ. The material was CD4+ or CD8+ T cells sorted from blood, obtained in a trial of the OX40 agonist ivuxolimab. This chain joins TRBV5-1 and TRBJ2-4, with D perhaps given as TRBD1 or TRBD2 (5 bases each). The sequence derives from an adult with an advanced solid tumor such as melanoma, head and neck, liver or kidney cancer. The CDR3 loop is CASSGRWGAGAKNIQYF. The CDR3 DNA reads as TGCGCCAGCAGCGGCCGGTGGGGCGCGGGTGCCAAAAACATTCAGTACTTC. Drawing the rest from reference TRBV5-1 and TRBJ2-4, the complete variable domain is KAGVTQTPRYLIKTRGQQVTLSCSPISGHRSVSWYQQTPGQGLQFLFEYFSETQRNKGNFPGRFSGRQFSNSRSEMNVSTLELGDSALYLCASSGRWGAGAKNIQYFGAGTRLSVL.